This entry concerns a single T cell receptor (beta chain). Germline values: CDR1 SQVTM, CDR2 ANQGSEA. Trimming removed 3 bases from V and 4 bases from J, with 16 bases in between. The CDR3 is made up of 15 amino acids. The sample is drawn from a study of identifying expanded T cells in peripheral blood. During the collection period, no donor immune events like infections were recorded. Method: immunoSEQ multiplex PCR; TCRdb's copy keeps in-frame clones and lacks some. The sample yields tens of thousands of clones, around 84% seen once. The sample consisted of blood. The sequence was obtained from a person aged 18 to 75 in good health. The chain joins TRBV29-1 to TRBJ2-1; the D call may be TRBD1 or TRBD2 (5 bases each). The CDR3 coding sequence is TGCAGCGTTGATGATCCGGGACGTTTGTACAATGAGCAGTTCTTC. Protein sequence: CSVDDPGRLYNEQFF.